A single sample gave rise to the 22 T cell receptor beta chains below, sequenced in a study of blood T cell repertoires in COVID-19 (dated by TCRdb to 2018 to 2020). Libraries were made using the immunoSEQ multiplex PCR assay. TCRdb took this table from immuneACCESS and kept in-frame rearrangements with V and J called. Such tables lack part of the clones; where checked against another copy, unresolved V genes explain under half of the gap, and the rest is unexplained. The sample table holds 150,000 to 200,000 clones, of which approximately 84% were seen once. The top ten constitute approximately 12% of the sample. The sample consisted of PBMCs or T cells enriched from blood (not recorded which). Every receptor here comes from a man between 50 and 59 years old who had recovered from COVID-19.

CDR3 bases: TGTGCCAGTAGTATCCGGCGGGCTAGCGGGGCATACAATGAGCAGTTCTTC. Protein: CASSIRRASGAYNEQFF. V and J are TRBV19 and TRBJ2-1, with 9 bases aligning to TRBD2. V lost 3 bases and J lost 4; bases outside the gene matches: 10. Per germline, CDR1 LNHDA and CDR2 SQIVND (reference sequence). The CDR3 is made up of 17 amino acids.

V gene TRBV18 combines with J gene TRBJ1-2; a possible D gene is TRBD1 (5 bases). The CDR3 spans 14 residues. V was cut by 5 bases and J by 2 bases, with 12 bases left in between. Germline values: CDR1 KGHSH, CDR2 LQKENI. The CDR3 is CASSSRVLNYGYTF. The CDR3 nucleotides read TGTGCCAGCTCATCCAGGGTACTCAACTATGGCTACACCTTC.

This chain links TRBV4-1 with TRBJ2-7, with 9 nucleotides matching TRBD1. J lost 7 bases, V lost 3 bases, and 10 bases had no gene match. Germline CDR1 MGHRA, CDR2 YSYEKL. The length of the CDR3 is 15 residues. DNA for the CDR3: TGCGCCAGCAGCCATTGGACAGGGGCCCTTGATGAGCAGTACTTC. Encoded protein: CASSHWTGALDEQYF.

The chain employs TRBV24-1 and TRBJ2-1; 10 bases fit TRBD2. The CDR3 totals 16 residues. The V gene's germline CDR1 is KGHDR and CDR2 SFDVKD. The trim removed 3 bases at V and 5 bases at J, leaving 6 bases unmatched. CDR3 coding DNA: TGTGCCACCAGTGATCCGAGCCTAGCGGGGGACAATGAGCAGTTCTTC. Amino acids: CATSDPSLAGDNEQFF.

V usage is TRBV11-3 and J usage is TRBJ2-7; D call uncertain. Germline lookup yields CDR1 SGHNT and CDR2 YENEEA. CDR3 length equals 13 residues. V lost 3 bases and J lost 0, with 6 bases in between. The CDR3 DNA follows: TGTGCCAGCAGCTTCACAGACTCCTACGAGCAGTACTTC. Translated: CASSFTDSYEQYF.

The rearrangement links TRBV3-1 (or the pseudogene TRBV3-2) to TRBJ2-1, with 12 bases lining up with TRBD2. V lost 3 bases, J lost 2 bases, and 2 bases stayed unmatched. There are 16 residues in the CDR3. Germline lookup yields CDR1 LGHDT and CDR2 YNNKEL (reference sequence). CDR3 coding DNA: TGTGCCAGCAGCCATCTAGCGGGGGGGACCTACAATGAGCAGTTCTTC. Its protein product is CASSHLAGGTYNEQFF.

This chain links TRBV7-3 with TRBJ2-6; D perhaps matches TRBD1 (5 bases). CDR1 is SGHTA, CDR2 FQGTGA, per germline. CDR3 length: 18 amino acids. V was trimmed by 2 bases and J by 0 bases, leaving 14 bases between them. CDR3 loop: CASSLLPGPRSGANVLTF. DNA of the CDR3: TGTGCCAGCAGCTTACTCCCAGGGCCCCGCTCTGGGGCCAACGTCCTGACTTTC.

This clone was seen once. The chain carries TRBV7-2 and TRBJ1-1; 7 bases line up with TRBD1. The germline V gene encodes CDR1 SGHTA and CDR2 FQGNSA. This CDR3 spans 18 amino acids. After removal of 6 bases from V and 0 bases from J, the junction contained 16 bases not matched to a gene. The CDR3 sequence is CASRLPLRQGFMNTEAFF. The CDR3 DNA follows: TGTGCCAGCAGGTTACCCCTCCGACAGGGCTTCATGAACACTGAAGCTTTCTTT. Drawing the rest from reference TRBV7-2 and TRBJ1-1, the complete variable domain is GAGVSQSPSNKVTEKGKDVELRCDPISGHTALYWYRQSLGQGLEFLIYFQGNSAPDKSGLPSDRFSAERTGGSVSTLTIQRTQQEDSAVYLCASRLPLRQGFMNTEAFFGQGTRLTVV.

The chain recombines TRBV20-1 with TRBJ1-1; D is ambiguous. V gave up 3 bases and J gave up 7 bases, with 6 bases separating them. Germline CDR1 is DFQATT and CDR2 is SNEGSKA (reference sequence). This CDR3 is 10 amino acids long. CDR3 bases: TGCAGTGCTAGCAGGAATGAAGCTTTCTTT. It yields the protein CSASRNEAFF.

The J gene is TRBJ1-2, the V gene TRBV4-2; D call uncertain. Germline values: CDR1 LGHNA, CDR2 YNFKEQ. Trimming took 1 base from V and 9 from J, leaving 6 bases between them. The CDR3 sequence is 11 residues long. Here the CDR3 reads CASSQATSYTF. The CDR3 DNA sequence: TGTGCCAGCAGCCAAGCTACCAGCTACACCTTC.

This clone was observed once. The CDR3: CAISEMERALHF. The CDR3 DNA sequence: TGTGCCATCAGTGAGATGGAGCGGGCCCTCCACTTT. The chain is built from TRBV10-3 and TRBJ1-6, with no clear D. Between the trimmed V and J ends, which lost 2 bases and 14 bases, there was a span of 10 bases. Germline V gene lookup returns CDR1 ENHRY and CDR2 SYGVKD. CDR3 length: 12 amino acids.

V usage is TRBV28 and J usage is TRBJ1-5; D unresolved. In germline, CDR1 is MDHEN, CDR2 SYDVKM. The CDR3 extends over 13 amino acids. V was clipped by 7 bases and J by 0 bases, with 7 bases between them. CDR3 sequence: CASIPSSNQPQHF. For the CDR3, the DNA is TGTGCCAGCATCCCCTCTAGCAATCAGCCCCAGCATTTT.

This sequence joins TRBV19 and TRBJ1-2; the D is unclear. Germline V gene data show CDR1 as LNHDA and CDR2 as SQIVND (reference sequence). The CDR3 covers 14 residues. The V end lost 5 bases, the J end lost 2 bases, and 12 bases lay between the germline ends. The CDR3 reads CASSPTSWNYGYTF. CDR3 in DNA: TGTGCCAGTAGTCCCACATCCTGGAACTATGGCTACACCTTC.

This clone was observed a handful of times. This rearrangement joins TRBV19 to TRBJ1-2; 10 bases line up with TRBD1. This CDR3 comprises 16 residues. Germline V gives CDR1 LNHDA, CDR2 SQIVND (reference sequence). Trimming removed 5 bases from V and 4 bases from J; junction bases left unmatched: 10. CDR3 nucleotide sequence: TGTGCCAGTAGTTCTATCCGGACAGGGGGAGGCTATGGCTACACCTTC. This gives the protein CASSSIRTGGGYGYTF. The full variable domain, in which reference TRBV19 and TRBJ1-2 provide the parts outside the CDR3, is DGGITQSPKYLFRKEGQNVTLSCEQNLNHDAMYWYRQDPGQGLRLIYYSQIVNDFQKGDIAEGYSVSREKKESFPLTVTSAQKNPTAFYLCASSSIRTGGGYGYTFGSGTRLTVV.

CDR3 region: CASSQTAAGVRETQYF. The CDR3 nucleotides read TGCGCCAGCAGCCAGACGGCAGCGGGGGTTCGGGAGACCCAGTACTTC. The chain recombines TRBV4-3 with TRBJ2-5; 8 nucleotides agree with TRBD2. There are 16 residues in the CDR3. With 3 bases clipped from V and 5 bases from J, the junction kept 11 bases outside the gene matches. Germline lookup yields CDR1 LGHNA and CDR2 YSLEER.

This clone occurred a few times. The J gene is TRBJ1-5, the V gene TRBV6-5; D is unclear. CDR3 size: 13 residues. Trimming took off 7 bases at V and 3 bases at J, with 10 bases between the two ends. Germline V gene sequence: CDR1 MNHEY, CDR2 SVGAGI. The CDR3, as DNA: TGTGCCAGCACCGGACTTCTCAATCAGCCCCAGCATTTT. Its translation is CASTGLLNQPQHF.

This clone was seen a handful of times. The chain carries TRBV9 and TRBJ1-5; TRBD1 matches at 7 bases. The junction had 10 bases not matched to a gene; V was cut back by 9 bases and J by 4 bases. Germline V lookup: CDR1 SGDLS, CDR2 YYNGEE. CDR3 length equals 14 residues. The CDR3 nucleotides read TGTGCCACCTACAGGGGAGAGCGGAATCAGCCCCAGCATTTT. This translates into CATYRGERNQPQHF.

The V gene is TRBV12-3 or TRBV12-4, the J gene TRBJ1-2, with D possibly TRBD1 on 6 matching bases. Trimming left V 4 bases short and J 8 bases short, with 14 bases between. The CDR3 runs to 13 residues. The CDR3 sequence is CASSSLNREGYTF. As DNA, the CDR3 is TGTGCCAGCAGTTCTTTGAACAGGGAAGGCTACACCTTC.

The rearrangement uses TRBV12-3 or TRBV12-4 and TRBJ2-3; D gene uncertain. V was trimmed by 8 bases and J by 1 base, leaving 10 bases between them. The CDR3 is 13 residues long. The CDR3 coding sequence is TGTGCCAGCCAGACTGCGGGCACAGATACGCAGTATTTT. It specifies CASQTAGTDTQYF.

The gene calls are TRBV19 and TRBJ1-4, with D maybe TRBD1 (6 bases). The CDR3 spans 15 residues. The V and J ends lost 6 bases and 5 bases respectively, with 16 bases between them. Looked up from germline, CDR1 is LNHDA and CDR2 is SQIVND (reference sequence). Written as DNA, the CDR3 is TGTGCCAGTAGACAATTGACAAGGGGGAATGAAAAACTGTTTTTT. It encodes CASRQLTRGNEKLFF.

The sample holds one count of this clone. This chain uses TRBV5-1 with TRBJ2-7, with 10 bases identical to TRBD1. The length of the CDR3 is 15 residues. V trimming: 4 bases; J trimming: 7 bases; junction bases outside the gene matches: 11. Germline CDR1 reads SGHRS; CDR2 reads YFSETQ. DNA of the CDR3: TGCGCCAGCAGCGTAGGGAGACAGGGGGCAGCGGAGCAGTACTTC. Protein: CASSVGRQGAAEQYF.

V gene TRBV4-1 combines with J gene TRBJ1-5; 8 positions agree with TRBD1. The CDR3 extends over 15 amino acids. Germline V gives CDR1 MGHRA, CDR2 YSYEKL. J lost 6 bases, V lost 4 bases, and 8 bases had no gene match. Here the CDR3 reads CASSLDGQGAQPQHF. The CDR3 DNA is TGCGCCAGCAGCCTAGATGGACAGGGTGCTCAGCCCCAGCATTTT.